This TCR beta chain was found in a study of PD-L1 blockade in urothelial cancer. CDR3 length: 14 residues. Germline V gene data show CDR1 as MGHRA and CDR2 as YSYEKL. Trimming cost V 3 bases and J 5 bases; bases outside gene matches: 5. This clone was picked up one time. Regarding time point: peripheral blood 6 weeks after treatment start. Patients presented with locally advanced or metastatic urothelial carcinoma. Pretreatment and on-treatment blood mononuclear cell samples were taken, totaling between 1 and 8 time points per patient. Using immunoSEQ multiplex PCR, the repertoire was profiled, and TCRdb retains in-frame clones only, with some absent. The data show around 69,000 clones, with 80% to 95% seen just once and around 0.9% held by the top ten.

The chain combines TRBV4-1 with TRBJ2-7, with 9 bases matching TRBD1. The origin of this receptor is a woman over 75 with urothelial cancer. This specimen was PBMCs, taken around atezolizumab (anti-PD-L1) treatment. The CDR3 nucleotides read TGCGCCAGCAGCCAGTGGGGACAGGGACACGAGCAGTACTTC. Its protein is CASSQWGQGHEQYF.